What follows are 5 T cell receptor beta chains derived from one specimen sequenced in a study of blood T cell repertoires in COVID-19. Sequencing was performed with immunoSEQ multiplex PCR; in TCRdb, only in-frame clones are kept and a portion is missing. The sample shows some 150,000 clones, approximately 80% of them seen only once. Specimen: PBMCs or T cells enriched from blood (not recorded which). The receptors were sampled from a woman aged 18-30 years who had been exposed to COVID-19.

The V call is TRBV30, the J call TRBJ2-6; D is possibly TRBD1 (5 bases). Trimming shortened V by 5 bases and J by 0 bases, and 11 bases separated the two germline ends. The germline gives CDR1 GTSNPN, CDR2 SVGIG (reference sequence). The length of the CDR3 is 15 residues. The CDR3 protein is CAWLGPGSGANVLTF. For the CDR3, the DNA is TGTGCCTGGCTGGGGCCGGGCTCTGGGGCCAACGTCCTGACTTTC.

CDR3 nucleotides: TGTGCCAGCAGCTCAACAGGGGCCACAGGAGCTTTCTTT. As protein: CASSSTGATGAFF. V and J are TRBV7-9 and TRBJ1-1; 7 nucleotides agree with TRBD1. The CDR3 is 13 residues long. Per germline, CDR1 SEHNR and CDR2 FQNEAQ (reference sequence). V lost 4 bases, J lost 10 bases, and 9 bases stayed unmatched. Full variable domain (remainder filled in from reference TRBV7-9 and TRBJ1-1): DTGVSQNPRHKITKRGQNVTFRCDPISEHNRLYWYRQTLGQGPEFLTYFQNEAQLEKSRLLSDRFSAERPKGSFSTLEIQRTEQGDSAMYLCASSSTGATGAFFGQGTRLTVV.

The chain combines TRBV25-1 with TRBJ1-2; TRBD1 matches at 7 bases. The J segment lost 6 bases and the V segment lost 2 bases, leaving 9 bases of the junction unmatched. Germline V gives CDR1 MGHDK, CDR2 SYGVNS. The CDR3 loop spans 15 amino acids. CDR3 DNA sequence: TGTGCCAGCAGTGAAACAAAGACAGGGAGAGATGGCTACACCTTC. Translated, it gives CASSETKTGRDGYTF.

V gene TRBV5-4 combines with J gene TRBJ2-3, with 7 bases aligning to TRBD1. The CDR3 sequence is 17 residues long. The V segment lost 0 bases and the J segment 3 bases; nucleotides outside the gene matches: 10. Germline lookup yields CDR1 SGHNT and CDR2 YYREEE (reference sequence). This chain's CDR3 is CASSLGFVTGSTDTQYF. DNA for the CDR3: TGTGCCAGCAGCTTGGGCTTCGTGACAGGGTCGACAGATACGCAGTATTTT.

This chain connects TRBV6-5 to TRBJ2-2; maybe TRBD2 (5 bases). V was pared by 0 bases and J by 0 bases, with 8 bases between. There are 16 residues in the CDR3. Germline loops: CDR1 MNHEY, CDR2 SVGAGI. The CDR3 loop reads CASSYSAVTNTGELFF. CDR3 sequence (DNA): TGTGCCAGCAGTTACTCAGCGGTAACGAACACCGGGGAGCTGTTTTTT.